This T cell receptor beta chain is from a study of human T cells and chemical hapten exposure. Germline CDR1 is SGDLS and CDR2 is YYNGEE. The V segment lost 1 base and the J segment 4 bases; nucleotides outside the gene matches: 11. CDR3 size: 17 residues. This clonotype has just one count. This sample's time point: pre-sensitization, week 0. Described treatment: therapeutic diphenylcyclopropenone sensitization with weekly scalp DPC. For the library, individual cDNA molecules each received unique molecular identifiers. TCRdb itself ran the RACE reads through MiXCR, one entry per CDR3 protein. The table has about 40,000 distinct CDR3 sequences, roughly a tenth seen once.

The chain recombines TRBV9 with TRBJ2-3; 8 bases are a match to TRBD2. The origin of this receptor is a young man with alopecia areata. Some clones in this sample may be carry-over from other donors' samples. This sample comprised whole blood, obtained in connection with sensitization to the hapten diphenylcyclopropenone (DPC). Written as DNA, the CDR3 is TGTGCCAGCAGCGTACACCGAGCCGGGACTAGTGCAGATACGCAGTATTTT. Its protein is CASSVHRAGTSADTQYF. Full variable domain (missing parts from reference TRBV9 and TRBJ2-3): DSGVTQTPKHLITATGQRVTLRCSPRSGDLSVYWYQQSLDQGLQFLIQYYNGEERAKGNILERFSAQQFPDLHSELNLSSLELGDSALYFCASSVHRAGTSADTQYFGPGTRLTVL.